Shown below are 23 T cell receptor beta chains from a single sample sequenced in a study of CXCR3-negative and CXCR3-positive naive CD8 T cells. Study-wide results and caveats: Hydrophobicity of TRB CDR3s was greater in CXCR3-positive naive cells than in CXCR3-negative naive cells.

UMI labels and 5' RACE were used to prepare the TRB cDNA libraries. One entry per CDR3 protein, without DNA, is what TCRdb gives after re-calling the 5' RACE reads. The record lists around 63,000 distinct CDR3 sequences, of which the ten most abundant hold about 4.9%. Their antigens are not known. The specimen was naive CXCR3+ CD8+ T cells from blood. Documented subset: CD45RO-CCR7+CD27+CD95- naive CD8+ T cells expressing CXCR3 (TNR3+). These TCRs come from a human donor in good health. Some clones in this sample may be carry-over from other donors' samples.

CDR3 in amino acids: CASSQGTFRETQYF. The J gene is TRBJ2-5, the V gene TRBV3-1. The germline V gene encodes CDR1 LGHDT and CDR2 YNNKEL (reference sequence). CDR3 length: 14 residues.

This chain links TRBV12-3 or TRBV12-4 with TRBJ2-2; there is no DNA to check the TCRdb D call of TRBD2. This CDR3 is 17 amino acids long. CDR3 loop: CASSSGLAGGETGELFF.

V usage is TRBV12-3 or TRBV12-4 and J usage is TRBJ2-2; there is no DNA to check the TCRdb D call of TRBD1. CDR3 length equals 18 residues. The CDR3 sequence: CASSLALTGHPNTGELFF.

J is TRBJ1-4 and V is TRBV29-1. Germline values: CDR1 SQVTM, CDR2 ANQGSEA. The CDR3 has 15 amino acids. The CDR3 is CSVEDLVATNEKLFF.

The rearrangement uses TRBV29-1 and TRBJ2-7; lacking DNA, the TRBD1 call made by TCRdb goes unchecked. The CDR3 has 14 amino acids. Germline-derived CDR1 and CDR2 are SQVTM and ANQGSEA. This chain's CDR3 is CSVVGQGSSYEQYF.

The chain employs TRBV27 and TRBJ1-2; without DNA, the TCRdb call of TRBD1 cannot be checked. CDR1 is MNHEY and CDR2 is SMNVEV in the germline V gene (reference sequence). The CDR3 totals 15 residues. CDR3: CASSLSTGGYYGYTF.

The V gene is TRBV29-1, the J gene TRBJ1-1. CDR1 is SQVTM, CDR2 ANQGSEA, per germline. This CDR3 comprises 14 residues. CDR3 sequence: CSVEGATIGTEAFF.

This chain links TRBV7-6 with TRBJ2-1; TCRdb picks TRBD1, but there is no DNA to check that call. The CDR3 has 15 residues. Germline CDR1 is SGHVS and CDR2 is FNYEAQ. The CDR3 protein is CASSPGPNAYNEQFF.

The rearrangement uses TRBV27 and TRBJ2-1; lacking DNA, the TRBD1 call made by TCRdb goes unchecked. There are 13 residues in the CDR3. CDR1 is MNHEY, CDR2 SMNVEV, per germline (reference sequence). CDR3 region: CASSWGGGNEQFF.

This chain connects TRBV5-8 to TRBJ2-7; the TCRdb call, TRBD1, lacks DNA for checking. The CDR3 is 14 amino acids. The germline gives CDR1 SGHTS, CDR2 YDEGEE. The CDR3 protein is CASSGGTANYEQYF.

The genes are TRBV4-3 and TRBJ2-7; without DNA, the TCRdb call of TRBD2 cannot be checked. CDR1 is LGHNA, CDR2 YSLEER, per germline. This CDR3 region has 15 residues. The CDR3 region is CASSHLTGSTYEQYF.

The V and J genes are TRBV4-3 and TRBJ2-2. CDR1 and CDR2 (germline): LGHNA, YSLEER. This CDR3 has 14 amino acids. This CDR3 is CASSPHRSTGELFF.

The chain is built from TRBV11-2 and TRBJ2-7; TCRdb returns TRBD1, unconfirmable since there is no DNA. The CDR3 contains 12 residues. Germline V gives CDR1 SGHAT, CDR2 FQNNGV. This CDR3 reads CASSYDRDEQYF.

The V and J genes are TRBV10-2 and TRBJ2-1. The germline gives CDR1 WSHSY, CDR2 SAAADI. This CDR3 region has 14 residues. CDR3 protein: CASSEIGTYNEQFF.

V and J are TRBV7-2 and TRBJ2-7; TCRdb indicates TRBD1, and absent DNA this call remains unverified. The CDR3 has 16 residues. Germline CDR1 reads SGHTA; CDR2 reads FQGNSA. CDR3: CASSLTQGAGSYEQYF.

This chain uses TRBV5-1 with TRBJ2-2; TCRdb proposes TRBD1, but this gene call is untestable without DNA. The CDR3 runs 15 residues. In germline, CDR1 is SGHRS, CDR2 YFSETQ. The CDR3: CASSPNWGNSGELFF. The full variable domain, with the rest looked up from reference TRBV5-1 and TRBJ2-2, is KAGVTQTPRYLIKTRGQQVTLSCSPISGHRSVSWYQQTPGQGLQFLFEYFSETQRNKGNFPGRFSGRQFSNSRSEMNVSTLELGDSALYLCASSPNWGNSGELFFGEGSRLTVL.

The chain has TRBV5-5 and TRBJ2-3; TCRdb proposes TRBD1, but this gene call is untestable without DNA. Germline V lookup: CDR1 SGHKS, CDR2 YYEKEE (reference sequence). The length of the CDR3 is 17 residues. CDR3 residues: CASSLRGARDITDTQYF.

V usage is TRBV6-5 and J usage is TRBJ2-1; TCRdb indicates TRBD2, and absent DNA this call remains unverified. This CDR3 is 14 amino acids long. Germline values: CDR1 MNHEY, CDR2 SVGAGI. CDR3 in amino acids: CASSPGLPYNEQFF.

The chain recombines TRBV29-1 with TRBJ2-3; no DNA is available, so the TRBD2 call from TCRdb remains unchecked. The CDR3 extends over 15 amino acids. Germline lookup yields CDR1 SQVTM and CDR2 ANQGSEA. The CDR3 here is CSVALTSGATDTQYF.

The V and J genes are TRBV4-3 and TRBJ1-6; the TCRdb D gene call, TRBD1, has no DNA to confirm it. CDR1 is LGHNA, CDR2 YSLEER, per germline. The CDR3 loop spans 14 amino acids. CDR3 loop: CASSQSLENSPLHF.

The rearrangement links TRBV20-1 to TRBJ2-7; absent DNA, TCRdb's TRBD2 call cannot be checked. CDR3 length: 13 amino acids. Germline V gene lookup returns CDR1 DFQATT and CDR2 SNEGSKA (reference sequence). The CDR3 loop reads CSAAPADAREQYF.

The J gene is TRBJ2-1, the V gene TRBV7-3; TCRdb's D call of TRBD2 is untestable without DNA. The germline gives CDR1 SGHTA, CDR2 FQGTGA. This CDR3 comprises 17 residues. The CDR3 loop is CASSLHPSGLSYNEQFF.

The chain couples TRBV15 to TRBJ2-5; without DNA, the TCRdb call of TRBD1 cannot be checked. Germline V lookup: CDR1 LNHNV, CDR2 YYDKDF (reference sequence). The CDR3 contains 15 residues. The CDR3 sequence is CATGDRWAGVETQYF.